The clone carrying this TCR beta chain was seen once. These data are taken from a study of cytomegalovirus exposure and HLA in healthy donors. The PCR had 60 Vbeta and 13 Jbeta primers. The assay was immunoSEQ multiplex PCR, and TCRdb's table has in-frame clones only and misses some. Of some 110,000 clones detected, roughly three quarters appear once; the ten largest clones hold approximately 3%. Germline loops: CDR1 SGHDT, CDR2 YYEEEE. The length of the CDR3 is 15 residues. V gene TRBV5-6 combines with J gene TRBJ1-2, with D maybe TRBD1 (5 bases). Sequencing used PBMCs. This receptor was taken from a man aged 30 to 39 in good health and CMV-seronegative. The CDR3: CASLGQARSSYGYTF. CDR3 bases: TGTGCGTCACTGGGGCAGGCAAGGAGTTCCTATGGCTACACCTTC.